Listed below are T cell receptor beta chains from one sample, sequenced in a study of cytomegalovirus exposure and HLA in healthy donors. Clones were read by immunoSEQ multiplex PCR, and TCRdb kept only the in-frame ones, dropping some. The table lists about 180,000 clones, 77% of them singletons. The sample consisted of PBMCs. The receptors here all came from a woman aged 60-75 years in good health and CMV-seropositive. The CDR3 runs from the conserved cysteine through the conserved F or W. Fields, in order: D gene, V gene, J gene, clone size, CDR3 DNA, CDR3 protein. D genes are given only for firm matches. Part of the rows lack a size; the others show once, few, many or a class for expanded clones.

>TRBD1|TRBV18|TRBJ1-2|many
TGTGCCAGCTCATTACCCGGGACAGGGGTCACCTATGGCTACACCTTC
CASSLPGTGVTYGYTF
>TRBD2|TRBV5-1|TRBJ2-7|.
TGCGCCAGCAGCTTGGCCGTTAGCGGGAGGGCCGGGCAGTACTTC
CASSLAVSGRAGQYF
>.|TRBV5-1|TRBJ2-7|.
TGCGCCAGCAGACCGGGGCAGGGGCTCGAGCAGTACTTC
CASRPGQGLEQYF
>.|TRBV7-9|TRBJ2-6|.
TGTGCCAGCAGCTTAGTCGGCTCTGGGGCCAACGTCCTGACTTTC
CASSLVGSGANVLTF
>TRBD2|TRBV4-2|TRBJ2-7|few
TGTGCCAGCAGCCAAGAGCTAGCGGGCTCCTACGAGCAGTACTTC
CASSQELAGSYEQYF
>TRBD2|TRBV9|TRBJ2-2|.
TGTGCCAGCAGCGGCCGGGACTACCTCACCGGGGAGCTGTTTTTT
CASSGRDYLTGELFF
>TRBD1|TRBV11-1|TRBJ1-2|.
TGTGCCAGCAGCTTATATGGACAGGGTGATGGCTACACCTTC
CASSLYGQGDGYTF
>TRBD1|TRBV19|TRBJ2-7|.
TGTGCCAGTAGCCCCGGGACAGGGGGCTACGAGCAGTACTTC
CASSPGTGGYEQYF
>.|TRBV14|TRBJ2-3|.
TGTGCCAGCAGCCAAGATCGGGTCTGGGGGAGGCCCACAGATACGCAGTATTTT
CASSQDRVWGRPTDTQYF
>.|TRBV29-1|TRBJ2-7|once
TGCAGCGTCGGACTATTCAACTACGAGCAGTACTTC
CSVGLFNYEQYF
>TRBD1|TRBV18|TRBJ2-2|once
TGTGCCAGCTCACAGGACAGGGGGCCCGGGGAGCTGTTTTTT
CASSQDRGPGELFF
>TRBD1|TRBV7-9|TRBJ1-1|.
TGTGCCAGCAGCCCGGACAGGGGTTTCACTGAAGCTTTCTTT
CASSPDRGFTEAFF
>TRBD2|TRBV25-1|TRBJ2-1|.
TGTGCCAGCAGTGAATTGGCTAGCGGGAGGGCCGTCAATGAGCAGTTCTTC
CASSELASGRAVNEQFF